These 26 T cell receptor beta chains were sequenced from one sample in a study of blood T cell repertoires in COVID-19. Only in-frame clones appear in the TCRdb table, and some are missing; sequencing was by immunoSEQ multiplex PCR. The top ten clones hold around 25% of a sample with 45,000 or so clones, roughly 87% of them seen once. The specimen sequenced was peripheral blood. The source of these receptors is a woman over 75 in a cohort sampled during active or convalescent COVID-19.

The chain uses TRBV7-9 and TRBJ2-7, with 7 bases that match TRBD2. CDR1 SEHNR and CDR2 FQNEAQ come from the germline V gene (reference sequence). The CDR3 covers 18 residues. Germline trimming cut 3 bases from V and 4 bases from J; bases unmatched to any gene: 18. CDR3 sequence: CASSFNAFSLASVYEQYF. CDR3 DNA sequence: TGTGCCAGCAGCTTTAATGCATTTTCACTAGCGAGCGTATACGAGCAGTACTTC.

This chain connects TRBV5-4 to TRBJ2-7; 10 bases fit TRBD2. With 3 bases clipped from V and 2 bases from J, the junction kept 8 bases outside the gene matches. The germline gives CDR1 SGHNT, CDR2 YYREEE (reference sequence). The CDR3 runs to 16 residues. CDR3 bases: TGTGCCAGCAGCTCACCTGCACTAGCGGGAACCTACGAGCAGTACTTC. Translation: CASSSPALAGTYEQYF.

This clone was seen just once. Other DNA sequences within the sample encode an identical CDR3. The chain employs TRBV5-1 and TRBJ2-1, with TRBD2 matching over 7 bases. This CDR3 has 14 amino acids. Per germline, CDR1 SGHRS and CDR2 YFSETQ. J gave up 5 bases and V 0 bases, and 2 bases lay outside the gene matches. CDR3 nucleotides: TGCGCCAGCAGCTTGGGACTAGCTGACAATGAGCAGTTCTTC. Translated, it gives CASSLGLADNEQFF.

The chain links TRBV25-1 to TRBJ1-1, with 7 bases fitting TRBD1. The germline gives CDR1 MGHDK, CDR2 SYGVNS. With 1 base clipped from V and 10 bases from J, the junction kept 6 bases outside the gene matches. The CDR3 has 13 amino acids. CDR3 DNA: TGTGCCAGCAGTGAATTTGGGAGGACAGGAGCTTTCTTT. This sequence encodes CASSEFGRTGAFF.

This chain uses TRBV30 with TRBJ2-7; TRBD2 might be the D (7 bases). Per germline, CDR1 GTSNPN and CDR2 SVGIG (reference sequence). This CDR3 comprises 11 residues. This CDR3 is CAGAGAHEQYF. As DNA, the CDR3 is TGTGCGGGTGCGGGGGCGCACGAGCAGTACTTC.

This chain links TRBV29-1 with TRBJ2-7, with D maybe TRBD1 (6 bases). Germline loops: CDR1 SQVTM, CDR2 ANQGSEA. CDR3 length equals 11 residues. Trimming shortened V by 6 bases and J by 1 base, and 7 bases separated the two germline ends. The CDR3: CSVGQSYEQYF. The CDR3 DNA reads as TGCAGCGTCGGACAGTCCTACGAGCAGTACTTC.

There are a few counts of this clone. The rearrangement uses TRBV4-3 and TRBJ1-4; 9 positions match TRBD1. CDR3 length equals 19 residues. V was pared by 4 bases and J by 3 bases, with 15 bases of the junction left unmatched. Germline values: CDR1 LGHNA, CDR2 YSLEER. CDR3 sequence: CASSPRYSGQGSSNEKLFF. The CDR3 DNA reads as TGCGCCAGCAGCCCTAGATACTCGGGACAGGGTTCTTCTAATGAAAAACTGTTTTTT.

The chain carries TRBV24-1 and TRBJ2-3; a possible D gene is TRBD1 (5 bases). Trimming left V 3 bases short and J 4 bases short, with 10 bases between. From germline, CDR1 is KGHDR and CDR2 SFDVKD. CDR3 length equals 14 residues. CDR3 sequence reads: CATSDGGAADTQYF. CDR3 sequence (DNA): TGTGCCACCAGTGATGGTGGGGCAGCAGATACGCAGTATTTT.

The chain joins TRBV19 to TRBJ1-2; 7 positions match TRBD1. The CDR3 is made up of 13 amino acids. J was trimmed by 4 bases and V by 6 bases; bases with no gene match: 5. Germline V gives CDR1 LNHDA, CDR2 SQIVND (reference sequence). This CDR3 is CASRSGTAYGYTF. CDR3 in DNA: TGTGCCAGTAGGTCCGGGACAGCCTATGGCTACACCTTC.

The V gene is TRBV4-1, the J gene TRBJ1-6; tentatively, D is TRBD1 (6 bases). CDR3 length equals 13 residues. CDR1 is MGHRA and CDR2 is YSYEKL in the germline V gene. The V end was cut by 4 bases, the J end by 14 bases, with 15 bases between. The CDR3, as DNA: TGCGCCAGCAGCCCGTTAGGGGGTTGGGCCCTCCACTTT. Residues: CASSPLGGWALHF.

V and J are TRBV2 and TRBJ2-4, with 9 bases that match TRBD1. Germline values: CDR1 SNHLY, CDR2 FYNNEI. J gave up 15 bases and V 4 bases, and 4 bases lay outside the gene matches. The CDR3 totals 11 residues. The CDR3 is CASSGTGGAYF. The CDR3 nucleotides read TGTGCCAGCAGTGGAACAGGGGGCGCGTACTTC.

The chain couples TRBV29-1 to TRBJ2-3, with D possibly being TRBD2 (6 bases). The CDR3 contains 15 residues. The ends were cut back, 6 bases at V and 4 bases at J, with 20 bases in the middle. Germline CDR1 reads SQVTM; CDR2 reads ANQGSEA. The CDR3 protein is CSVRGPGVPPDTQYF. The CDR3 DNA is TGCAGCGTCCGAGGCCCGGGGGTCCCCCCAGATACGCAGTATTTT.

The V call is TRBV3-1 (or the pseudogene TRBV3-2), the J call TRBJ2-5, with unresolved D. The CDR3 sequence is 11 residues long. Germline V gene lookup returns CDR1 LGHDT and CDR2 YNNKEL (reference sequence). Trimming stripped 5 bases from V and 4 bases from J, with 5 bases between. In nucleotides, the CDR3 is TGTGCCAGCAGCTCTATAGAGACCCAGTACTTC. Translation gives CASSSIETQYF.

V and J are TRBV9 and TRBJ2-3; the D gene is possibly TRBD2 (6 bases). The germline V gene encodes CDR1 SGDLS and CDR2 YYNGEE. V gave up 1 base and J gave up 5 bases, with 11 bases separating them. The length of the CDR3 is 14 residues. Written as DNA, the CDR3 is TGTGCCAGCAGCGTATGGGGGGAAGGAGATACGCAGTATTTT. Amino acids: CASSVWGEGDTQYF.

The gene calls are TRBV6-5 and TRBJ1-2; TRBD1 matches 10 bases. V gave up 6 bases and J gave up 4 bases; unmatched junction bases: 5. The CDR3 covers 14 residues. In germline, CDR1 is MNHEY, CDR2 SVGAGI. In nucleotides, the CDR3 is TGTGCCAGCAGATCGGGACAGGGGATCTATGGCTACACCTTC. This codes for CASRSGQGIYGYTF.

The chain carries TRBV30 and TRBJ1-1; D not certain. V was trimmed by 2 bases and J by 6 bases, leaving 13 bases between them. The CDR3 has 13 residues. Germline V gives CDR1 GTSNPN, CDR2 SVGIG (reference sequence). CDR3 coding DNA: TGTGCCTGGAGTATAGACCCGAGGGCTGAAGCTTTCTTT. It yields the protein CAWSIDPRAEAFF.

The chain recombines TRBV5-6 with TRBJ2-5, with 10 positions matching TRBD2. The V and J ends lost 1 base and 2 bases, in that order; junction bases with no gene match: 5. Germline CDR1 is SGHDT and CDR2 is YYEEEE. The CDR3 spans 16 residues. CDR3 protein: CASSLLAGVGQETQYF. The CDR3 DNA is TGTGCCAGCAGCTTGCTAGCGGGAGTCGGGCAAGAGACCCAGTACTTC.

J is TRBJ1-4 and V is TRBV7-2; a weak D match, TRBD1 (5 bases). The germline gives CDR1 SGHTA, CDR2 FQGNSA. CDR3 length: 15 amino acids. Trimming took off 2 bases at V and 7 bases at J, with 14 bases between the two ends. The CDR3 spells CASSLWGGGSEKLFF. The CDR3 region has the DNA TGTGCCAGCAGCTTATGGGGGGGTGGGAGTGAAAAACTGTTTTTT.

This clone was picked up a small number of times. The chain couples TRBV6-2 or TRBV6-3 to TRBJ1-1, with 7 bases fitting TRBD1. The J segment lost 1 base and the V segment lost 3 bases, leaving 5 bases of the junction unmatched. Germline V gene data show CDR1 as MNHEY and CDR2 as SVGEGT. This CDR3 region has 15 residues. Here the CDR3 DNA reads TGTGCCAGCAGTTATCTTTACAGGGGGAACACTGAAGCTTTCTTT. Translation: CASSYLYRGNTEAFF.

The CDR3 DNA sequence: TGTGCCAGCAGTCAGTTGCGGCGAGCTAACTATGGCTACACCTTC. Translation gives CASSQLRRANYGYTF. The chain employs TRBV6-5 and TRBJ1-2; D is ambiguous. Trimming shortened V by 5 bases and J by 0 bases, and 13 bases separated the two germline ends. The CDR3 is 15 amino acids. Per germline, CDR1 MNHEY and CDR2 SVGAGI.

The genes are TRBV7-8 and TRBJ1-6; 8 bases fit TRBD1. With V trimmed by 5 bases and J by 8 bases, 14 bases remained unmatched. The CDR3 consists of 17 residues. CDR1 SGHVS and CDR2 FQNEAQ come from the germline V gene. CDR3 region: CASSPRQGTGRDSPLHF. DNA for the CDR3: TGTGCCAGCAGCCCCCGACAGGGGACCGGCCGGGATTCACCCCTCCACTTT.

J is TRBJ2-7 and V is TRBV2, with 7 bases matching TRBD2. This CDR3 spans 14 amino acids. V was pared by 6 bases and J by 6 bases, with 11 bases of the junction left unmatched. In germline, CDR1 is SNHLY, CDR2 FYNNEI. CDR3 region: CASSMDTAGVEQYF. CDR3 coding DNA: TGTGCCAGCAGCATGGACACCGCGGGAGTCGAGCAGTACTTC.

The chain recombines TRBV30 with TRBJ1-1; 9 bases agree with TRBD1. V shed 2 bases, J shed 2 bases, and the junction held 3 bases outside the gene matches. Per the germline V gene, CDR1 is GTSNPN and CDR2 is SVGIG (reference sequence). The CDR3 consists of 14 residues. CDR3 in amino acids: CAWSKTGGNTEAFF. In nucleotides, the CDR3 is TGTGCCTGGAGTAAAACAGGGGGCAACACTGAAGCTTTCTTT.

J is TRBJ2-1 and V is TRBV9; 8 nucleotides align to TRBD2. Germline-derived CDR1 and CDR2 are SGDLS and YYNGEE. Unmatched junction bases numbered 2, after V lost 0 bases and J lost 0 bases. The CDR3 totals 16 residues. As DNA, the CDR3 is TGTGCCAGCAGCGTAGGACGGGGGGGCTCCTACAATGAGCAGTTCTTC. The encoded protein is CASSVGRGGSYNEQFF.

This clone was counted between two and nine times. The rearrangement joins TRBV19 to TRBJ1-1; D call uncertain. This CDR3 contains 14 residues. The germline gives CDR1 LNHDA, CDR2 SQIVND (reference sequence). Trimming removed 2 bases from V and 6 bases from J, with 13 bases in between. This chain's CDR3 is CASSIFGRESEAFF. The CDR3 bases are TGTGCCAGTAGTATATTCGGGAGGGAATCTGAAGCTTTCTTT.

This clone was recorded a few times. The chain employs TRBV2 and TRBJ2-7, with D perhaps TRBD2 (5 bases). CDR1 and CDR2 from the germline V gene are SNHLY and FYNNEI. This CDR3 contains 13 residues. V lost 6 bases and J lost 0, with 9 bases in between. The CDR3: CASSPGLSYEQYF. CDR3 DNA sequence: TGTGCCAGCAGCCCCGGACTCTCCTACGAGCAGTACTTC.